This TCR beta chain was sequenced in a study of cytomegalovirus exposure and HLA in healthy donors. Study information: Among several hundred genotyped donors, around 81% fell in the Caucasian-associated ancestry cluster.

PCR was performed using 60 Vbeta and 13 Jbeta primers. The protocol was immunoSEQ multiplex PCR, while the TCRdb copy is restricted to in-frame clones and leaves out a portion. The sample lists around 36,000 clones, roughly 89% occurring once. The germline CDR1 and CDR2 sequences are GTSNPN and SVGIG (reference sequence). The CDR3 runs to 16 residues. Losses at the gene ends were 6 bases for V and 1 base for J; bases not matched to a gene: 7. At collection, donors were nominally healthy, but unrecorded immune exposures were probable. The sequencing input was PBMCs. The chain combines TRBV30 with TRBJ1-6; 9 bases match TRBD1. The receptor was derived from a middle-aged woman in good health and CMV-seropositive. CDR3 amino acids: CACRTGDSSYNSPLHF. The CDR3 nucleotides read TGTGCCTGCAGGACAGGGGACAGTTCCTATAATTCACCCCTCCACTTT.